What follows are 12 T cell receptor beta chains derived from one specimen sequenced in a study of OX40 agonist ivuxolimab in advanced cancers. Profiled with immunoSEQ multiplex PCR; TCRdb holds only in-frame clones, not every one. The top ten hold more than 14% of the sample, which has tens of thousands of clones, about 90% seen once. Source: CD4+ or CD8+ T cells sorted from blood, taken in a trial of the OX40 agonist ivuxolimab. Receptors were obtained from an adult with an advanced solid tumor such as melanoma, head and neck, liver or kidney cancer.

CDR3 in DNA: TGTGCCAGTAGTATATTCGCGGGGTATCAGCCCCAGCATTTT. This translates into CASSIFAGYQPQHF. This rearrangement joins TRBV19 to TRBJ1-5; D ambiguous. The CDR3 contains 14 residues. Germline CDR1 LNHDA, CDR2 SQIVND (reference sequence). The ends were cut back, 2 bases at V and 5 bases at J, with 10 bases in the middle. Based on the CDR3 plus reference TRBV19 and TRBJ1-5, the full variable domain is DGGITQSPKYLFRKEGQNVTLSCEQNLNHDAMYWYRQDPGQGLRLIYYSQIVNDFQKGDIAEGYSVSREKKESFPLTVTSAQKNPTAFYLCASSIFAGYQPQHFGDGTRLSIL.

The CDR3 region is CASSQDRTDNEQFF. The DNA for the CDR3 is TGCGCCAGCAGCCAAGATCGGACAGACAATGAGCAGTTCTTC. The chain is built from TRBV4-3 and TRBJ2-1; tentatively, D is TRBD1 (6 bases). Germline assignment: CDR1 LGHNA and CDR2 YSLEER. V dropped 0 bases and J dropped 5 bases, with 8 bases sitting between them. The CDR3 is 14 residues long.

This clone was detected many times. The rearrangement joins TRBV18 to TRBJ2-5; 8 positions match TRBD1. Germline V gives CDR1 KGHSH, CDR2 LQKENI. The CDR3 runs 14 residues. With 2 bases clipped from V and 3 bases from J, the junction kept 2 bases outside the gene matches. The CDR3: CASSPGTGEETQYF. In nucleotides, the CDR3 is TGTGCCAGCTCACCAGGGACAGGAGAAGAGACCCAGTACTTC.

This chain links TRBV6-5 with TRBJ1-2, with 9 bases fitting TRBD1. The J segment lost 4 bases and the V segment lost 2 bases, leaving 5 bases of the junction unmatched. CDR1 and CDR2 (germline): MNHEY, SVGAGI. The CDR3 covers 15 residues. The CDR3 bases are TGTGCCAGCAGTTACCGGCCGGGACAGGGCTATGGCTACACCTTC. Amino acids: CASSYRPGQGYGYTF.

The gene calls are TRBV29-1 and TRBJ1-2; the D is unclear. V gave up 5 bases and J gave up 1 base, with 11 bases separating them. This CDR3 is 13 amino acids long. Germline CDR1 SQVTM, CDR2 ANQGSEA. CDR3 sequence reads: CSVFSGVNYGYTF. In DNA, the CDR3 is TGCAGCGTTTTTTCAGGCGTTAACTATGGCTACACCTTC.

The chain links TRBV19 to TRBJ2-4; TRBD2 might be the D (5 bases). The length of the CDR3 is 14 residues. Between the trimmed V and J ends, which lost 5 bases and 3 bases, there was a span of 11 bases. Germline V gene lookup returns CDR1 LNHDA and CDR2 SQIVND (reference sequence). CDR3 loop: CASSPAGYKNIQYF. CDR3 DNA: TGTGCCAGTAGTCCCGCGGGTTACAAAAACATTCAGTACTTC.

The J gene is TRBJ2-7, the V gene TRBV27; D is possibly TRBD2 (5 bases). The CDR3 contains 14 residues. V lost 3 bases and J lost 6, with 15 bases in between. The V gene's germline CDR1 is MNHEY and CDR2 SMNVEV (reference sequence). The CDR3 here is CASSLRVPPGEQYF. The CDR3 nucleotides read TGTGCCAGCAGTTTGAGGGTACCCCCCGGCGAGCAGTACTTC.

The chain uses TRBV9 and TRBJ2-3, with a weak D call TRBD2 (5 bases). The CDR3 consists of 13 residues. CDR1 is SGDLS and CDR2 is YYNGEE in the germline V gene. V lost 3 bases, J lost 6 bases, and 11 bases lay in between. Here the CDR3 DNA reads TGTGCCAGCAGCGACCCCCCTAGCGATACGCAGTATTTT. It translates to CASSDPPSDTQYF.

This chain connects TRBV4-2 to TRBJ2-7, with 9 positions matching TRBD1. Trimming removed 3 bases from V and 4 bases from J; junction bases left unmatched: 7. Per the germline V gene, CDR1 is LGHNA and CDR2 is YNFKEQ. The CDR3 runs to 15 residues. The CDR3 coding sequence is TGTGCCAGCAGCCAGGATACAGGGGGCAGGTACGAGCAGTACTTC. Its protein product is CASSQDTGGRYEQYF.

The rearrangement uses TRBV15 and TRBJ2-3, with D possibly matching TRBD1 (5 bases). V shed 5 bases and J shed 3 bases, with 6 bases lying between them. Germline-derived CDR1 and CDR2 are LNHNV and YYDKDF (reference sequence). This CDR3 has 12 residues. The CDR3, as DNA: TGTGCCACCAGCCCAGGGACAGATACGCAGTATTTT. This encodes CATSPGTDTQYF. Full variable domain (rest looked up from reference TRBV15 and TRBJ2-3): DAMVIQNPRYQVTQFGKPVTLSCSQTLNHNVMYWYQQKSSQAPKLLFHYYDKDFNNEADTPDNFQSRRPNTSFCFLDIRSPGLGDTAMYLCATSPGTDTQYFGPGTRLTVL.

This clone was seen just once. The rearrangement links TRBV11-3 to TRBJ2-1, with 10 bases fitting TRBD2. Trimming took 6 bases from V and 8 from J; bases not matched to a gene: 13. CDR1 and CDR2 from the germline V gene are SGHNT and YENEEA. CDR3 length: 16 amino acids. DNA for the CDR3: TGTGCCAGCAGACACCGAGCGGGAGGGGTACTCGATGAGCAGTTCTTC. Translated: CASRHRAGGVLDEQFF. Full variable domain (remainder filled in from reference TRBV11-3 and TRBJ2-1): EAGVVQSPRYKIIEKKQPVAFWCNPISGHNTLYWYLQNLGQGPELLIRYENEEAVDDSQLPKDRFSAERLKGVDSTLKIQPAELGDSAVYLCASRHRAGGVLDEQFFGPGTRLTVL.

A remark on this clone: The sample has other DNA sequences that encode this CDR3 too. The genes are TRBV7-3 and TRBJ2-3, with 8 positions matching TRBD2. V was pared by 5 bases and J by 0 bases, with 1 base of the junction left unmatched. The CDR3 is 14 residues long. From germline, CDR1 is SGHTA and CDR2 FQGTGA. The CDR3 protein is CASSLAGSTDTQYF. The CDR3 DNA reads as TGTGCCAGCAGCCTAGCGGGTAGCACAGATACGCAGTATTTT.